A selection of T cell receptor beta chains follows, all from one sample in a study of blood T cell repertoires in COVID-19. Profiled with immunoSEQ multiplex PCR; TCRdb holds only in-frame clones, not every one. The repertoire holds approximately 10,000 clones, with roughly 82% as singletons. Sequences were obtained from peripheral blood. The source is a human donor in a cohort sampled during active COVID-19. The CDR3 runs from the conserved cysteine through the conserved F or W. D genes are given only for firm matches. Expanded clones get a size class; other rows say once, few or many, or leave the size out.

-	TRBJ2-4	TRBD1	TRBV4-3	TGCGCCAGCAGTACCCGGGACAGGGGGGCTATTATTCAGTACTTC	CASSTRDRGAIIQYF
once	TRBJ1-4	-	TRBV18	TGTGCCAGCTCCGCCAGGGCAACTAATGAAAAACTGTTTTTT	CASSARATNEKLFF
-	TRBJ2-1	TRBD1	TRBV7-3	TGTGCCAGCAGCTTACAGGGGGCGCTTTACAATGAGCAGTTCTTC	CASSLQGALYNEQFF
-	TRBJ1-1	-	TRBV21-1	TGTGCCAGCAGCAAAGAGGGGGTGGCGAACACTGAAGCTTTCTTT	CASSKEGVANTEAFF
few	TRBJ1-2	TRBD1	TRBV6-5	TGTGCCAGCAGTTTCACGGGACAGGGGTCTAGCTACACCTTC	CASSFTGQGSSYTF
-	TRBJ2-5	-	TRBV6-6	TGTGCCAGCAGTCCCTGGGGGCGGGAGACCCAGTACTTC	CASSPWGRETQYF
-	TRBJ2-1	TRBD2	TRBV9	TGTGCCAGCAGTAGTAGCGGGGGCTCCTACAATGAGCAGTTCTTC	CASSSSGGSYNEQFF
few	TRBJ1-5	-	TRBV7-2	TGTGCCAGCAGCTTAGCTTGGGGGCGAAGTCAGCCCCAGCATTTT	CASSLAWGRSQPQHF
few	TRBJ1-2	-	TRBV9	TGTGCCAGCAGCAAAGGCGGCAGGGTTGCCTATGGCTACACCTTC	CASSKGGRVAYGYTF
few	TRBJ1-1	-	TRBV11-3	TGTGCCAGCAGCTTAACGTACGGTGAAGCTTTCTTT	CASSLTYGEAFF
-	TRBJ1-2	-	TRBV7-9	TGTGCCAGCAGCTTAGCGCGAGGGTCTTCCTATGGCTACACCTTC	CASSLARGSSYGYTF
-	TRBJ2-5	-	TRBV10-3	TGTGCCATCAGGCTGGCGGCCCAAGAGACCCAGTACTTC	CAIRLAAQETQYF
-	TRBJ1-2	TRBD1	TRBV19	TGTGCCAGTAGTATGTTACCCAGGGGGAGGTATGGCTACACCTTC	CASSMLPRGRYGYTF
few	TRBJ1-2	TRBD1	TRBV29-1	TGCAGCGCCCAGGACAGGGGGCGCGGATACTATGGCTACACCTTC	CSAQDRGRGYYGYTF
-	TRBJ2-7	-	TRBV3-1/TRBV3-2	TGTGCCAGCAGCCAGTATAGAAACTCCTACGAGCAGTACTTC	CASSQYRNSYEQYF
-	TRBJ1-2	-	TRBV7-2	TGTGCCAGCAGCTTAGCCAGAAACTATGGCTACACCTTC	CASSLARNYGYTF
medium-sized	TRBJ2-7	-	TRBV6-2/TRBV6-3	TGTGCCAGCAGTTCGGGACAACTCGAGCAGTACTTC	CASSSGQLEQYF
few	TRBJ2-7	TRBD2	TRBV2	TGTGCCAGCAGTGAGAGGGAGGGCTACGAGCAGTACTTC	CASSEREGYEQYF
-	TRBJ1-6	-	TRBV9	TGTGCCAGCAGCGTATCCGGGGGAGGCTCCCTCCACTTT	CASSVSGGGSLHF
-	TRBJ1-2	TRBD1	TRBV10-3	TGTGCCATCAGTGACAGGGGGGACTATGGCTACACCTTC	CAISDRGDYGYTF
-	TRBJ2-1	-	TRBV19	TGTGCCAGTAGTACCGGGGACTCCCTCTCCTACAATGAGCAGTTCTTC	CASSTGDSLSYNEQFF
-	TRBJ1-5	-	TRBV6-1	TGTGCCAGCAGTGGGGGGACAAGATATAGCAATCAGCCCCAGCATTTT	CASSGGTRYSNQPQHF
-	TRBJ1-4	-	TRBV7-9	TGTGCCAGCAGCTTGACAGGTCCTGAAAAACTGTTTTTT	CASSLTGPEKLFF
-	TRBJ1-6	-	TRBV2	TGTGCCGGGGGCCCAGAGAGCTCCTATAATTCACCCCTCCACTTT	CAGGPESSYNSPLHF
-	TRBJ1-6	TRBD1	TRBV4-2	TGTGCCAGCAGCCAAGGGGGGACAGGGTTTAATTCACCCCTCCACTTT	CASSQGGTGFNSPLHF
-	TRBJ2-3	-	TRBV7-3	TGTGCCAGCAGCTCTCTGGGCCGGGATACGCAGTATTTT	CASSSLGRDTQYF
once	TRBJ2-3	-	TRBV18	TGTGCCAGCTCACCACAGGCAGGGGGGACAGATACGCAGTATTTT	CASSPQAGGTDTQYF
-	TRBJ2-3	-	TRBV7-9	TGTGCCAGCAGCTTAGATGGGGCGGATACGCAGTATTTT	CASSLDGADTQYF
-	TRBJ1-6	TRBD1	TRBV5-5	TGTGCCAGCAGCTACCTCCCGGGACAGAGGTCTTCACCCCTCCACTTT	CASSYLPGQRSSPLHF
-	TRBJ1-1	-	TRBV7-2	TGTGCCAGCAGCTTAAGCGGGGGACTCAACACTGAAGCTTTCTTT	CASSLSGGLNTEAFF
-	TRBJ2-4	-	TRBV7-2	TGTGCCAGCAGCCCACTACAAGTAGCCAAAAACATTCAGTACTTC	CASSPLQVAKNIQYF
-	TRBJ1-3	-	TRBV6-5	TGTGCCAGCAGCGGACAGTTTGGGCCTGGAAACACCATATATTTT	CASSGQFGPGNTIYF
-	TRBJ1-5	TRBD1	TRBV6-1	TGTGCCAGCAGTGAGACGACAGGGTCTTATCAGCCCCAGCATTTT	CASSETTGSYQPQHF
-	TRBJ2-1	TRBD2	TRBV18	TGTGCCAGCTCACCCGTGGGACTAGCGGGACTCAGCTCCTACAATGAGCAGTTCTTC	CASSPVGLAGLSSYNEQFF
-	TRBJ2-5	TRBD2	TRBV7-9	TGTGCCACCATGCGGGGGGGCCACGAGACCCAGTACTTC	CATMRGGHETQYF
-	TRBJ2-3	TRBD1	TRBV11-3	TGTGCCAGCAGCTCCTTTTCTCCGGGACAGGACACAGATACGCAGTATTTT	CASSSFSPGQDTDTQYF
-	TRBJ1-2	-	TRBV3-1/TRBV3-2	TGTGCCAGCAGCCAAGGCCAGGGGATGGGGGGCTACACCTTC	CASSQGQGMGGYTF
-	TRBJ1-1	-	TRBV6-5	TGTGCCAGCAGCCTCCCACGGGGGGGGAACACTGAAGCTTTCTTT	CASSLPRGGNTEAFF
-	TRBJ2-7	-	TRBV18	TGTGCCAGCTCACCGTTCAGGGCGGGAAGCTCCTACGAGCAGTACTTC	CASSPFRAGSSYEQYF
-	TRBJ2-5	TRBD1	TRBV7-2	TGTGCCAGCAGCTTAGGACAGGGGGAGGAGACCCAGTACTTC	CASSLGQGEETQYF
-	TRBJ1-1	TRBD1	TRBV25-1	TGTGCCAGCAGTGCTTTGGACAGGTATTACACTGAAGCTTTCTTT	CASSALDRYYTEAFF
-	TRBJ1-4	TRBD1	TRBV3-1/TRBV3-2	TGTGCCAGCAGCCCTAATACAGGGGCCTTTAATGAAAAACTGTTTTTT	CASSPNTGAFNEKLFF
-	TRBJ1-4	TRBD1	TRBV9	TGTGCCAGCAGCGTAGGAAGGACAGGTCGTAATGAAAAACTGTTTTTT	CASSVGRTGRNEKLFF
-	TRBJ1-4	-	TRBV2	TGTGCCTCCCTAGCGGCTTCAGGTGAAAAACTGTTTTTT	CASLAASGEKLFF
-	TRBJ2-2	-	TRBV11-3	TGTGCCAGCAGCTTGGGAGGTGACACCGGGGAGCTGTTTTTT	CASSLGGDTGELFF
few	TRBJ1-3	-	TRBV7-2	TGTGCCAGCAGCTTAGAATACTCTGGAAACACCATATATTTT	CASSLEYSGNTIYF
-	TRBJ1-2	TRBD1	TRBV19	TGTGCCAGTAGTATAGGAGGACAGGCTTCTAACTATGGCTACACCTTC	CASSIGGQASNYGYTF
-	TRBJ2-2	-	TRBV18	TGTGCCAGCTCACTGACACTGAACACCGGGGAGCTGTTTTTT	CASSLTLNTGELFF
-	TRBJ2-7	TRBD2	TRBV4-1	TGCGCCAGCAGCCAATACGGACTAGGGGCCTACGAGCAGTACTTC	CASSQYGLGAYEQYF
-	TRBJ2-2	TRBD1	TRBV18	TGTGCCAGCTCACCGGACAGGTTGGGATACACCGGGGAGCTGTTTTTT	CASSPDRLGYTGELFF
-	TRBJ2-4	-	TRBV27	TGTGCCAGCAGTTCAGCGGCGGCAGCCAAAAACATTCAGTACTTC	CASSSAAAAKNIQYF
-	TRBJ1-6	TRBD1	TRBV7-9	TGTGCCAGCAGCGTTCCGGGACAGGGGGTATATTCACCCCTCCACTTT	CASSVPGQGVYSPLHF
-	TRBJ2-3	-	TRBV2	TGTGCCAGCAGTGAAGGCGGCGCAGGGTTTGAAGATACGCAGTATTTT	CASSEGGAGFEDTQYF
-	TRBJ1-5	-	TRBV28	TGTGCCAGCAGTTACCAATCTCAGGGACTATGGCAGCCCCAGCATTTT	CASSYQSQGLWQPQHF
-	TRBJ1-2	-	TRBV9	TGTGCCAGCAGCGTAGACTTGGGCCGCTATGGCTACACCTTC	CASSVDLGRYGYTF
-	TRBJ2-1	-	TRBV5-1	TGCGCCAGCAGCTTGGCGCGTTACAATGAGCAGTTCTTC	CASSLARYNEQFF
-	TRBJ2-5	-	TRBV15	TGTGCCACCAGCAGAGAGTCGGGGAGATCGTTAGAGACCCAGTACTTC	CATSRESGRSLETQYF
-	TRBJ1-5	TRBD1	TRBV7-2	TGTGCCAGCACCCCCAACAGGGGAGGTCAGCCCCAGCATTTT	CASTPNRGGQPQHF